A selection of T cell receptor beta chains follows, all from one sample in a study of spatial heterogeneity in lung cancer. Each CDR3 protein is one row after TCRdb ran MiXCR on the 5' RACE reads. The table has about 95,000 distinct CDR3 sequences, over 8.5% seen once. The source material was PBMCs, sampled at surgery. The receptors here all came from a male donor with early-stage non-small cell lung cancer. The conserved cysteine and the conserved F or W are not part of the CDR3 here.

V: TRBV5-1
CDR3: ASSPTGPETQY

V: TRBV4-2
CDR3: ASSNRQDTDTQY

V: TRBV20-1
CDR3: SASIGGAGADTQY

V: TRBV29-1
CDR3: SVPGQAEGEAF

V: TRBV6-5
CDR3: ASSYTGVGNEQF

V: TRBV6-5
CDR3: ASSTARDSHTEAF

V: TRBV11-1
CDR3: VSSLRGQSTDTQY

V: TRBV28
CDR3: ASRSVADSTYEQY

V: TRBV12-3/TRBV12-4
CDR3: ASRQQGKETQY

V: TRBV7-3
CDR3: ASKGTPNGTETQY

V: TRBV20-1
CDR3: SARARSTEAF

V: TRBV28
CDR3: ASSMIEGRVYEQY

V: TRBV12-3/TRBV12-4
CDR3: ASSLATVSTDTQY

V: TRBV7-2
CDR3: ASSLVEAGGLF

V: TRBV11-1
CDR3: ASSLSGGPSQGYT

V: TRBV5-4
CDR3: ASSSNFLSGANVLT

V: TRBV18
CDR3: ASSPTSQETQY

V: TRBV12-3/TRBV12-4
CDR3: ASSLALHPNEQF

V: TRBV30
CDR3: AWSRQGNEPQH

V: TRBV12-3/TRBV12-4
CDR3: ASSPAQRTIY

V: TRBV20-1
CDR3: SAREGSQNTEAF

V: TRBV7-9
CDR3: ASILHVTEAF

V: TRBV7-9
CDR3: ASSWTSGANVLT

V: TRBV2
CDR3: ASSERVSGVSYNSPLH

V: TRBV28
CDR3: ASTLSDRGAYEQY

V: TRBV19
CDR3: ASRPGHIPTSSYNEQF

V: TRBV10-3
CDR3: ASSGTKYGYT

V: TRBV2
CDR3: ASIREGAATEAF

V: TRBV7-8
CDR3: ASSLASRQDPYEQY

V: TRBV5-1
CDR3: ASSLAPRASYEQY

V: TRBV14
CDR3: ASSLRTSGSTGELF

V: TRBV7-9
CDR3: ASSQGPEKLF

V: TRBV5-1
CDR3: ASSADNGGSPLH

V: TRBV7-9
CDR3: ASSPSGIRGNEQF

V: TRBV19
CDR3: ASSIGTGVPYEQY

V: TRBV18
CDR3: ASSPGPVGTEAF

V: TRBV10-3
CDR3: AISEGDRVTYEQY

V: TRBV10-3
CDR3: AISPSGTGEVEQY

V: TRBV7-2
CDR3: ASSSRGPYNSPLH

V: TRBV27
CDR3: ASSSWTGSSYEQY

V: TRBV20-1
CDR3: SASTDTQY

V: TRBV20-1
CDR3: SARGERYSYNEQF